The 3 T cell receptor beta chains reported below all come from one sample, sequenced in a study of molecular identifiers for immune sequencing clone quantification. TCRdb redid the calling of the PCR reads with MiXCR, one entry per CDR3 protein. The sample lists about 320,000 distinct CDR3 sequences, about 20% occurring once. Sequences were obtained from naive CD8+ T cells from blood, with Jurkat cell RNA spiked in. Subset reported: FACS-sorted CD8+CD4-CCR7+CD45RA+ naive T cells. Source of these receptors: a human donor in good health. Some libraries in this study had Jurkat cell RNA spiked in.

In its sample, this clonotype was seen once. A clone one base away is much larger, so this may be a read error. The rearrangement joins TRBV6-5 to TRBJ2-7; 9 bases agree with TRBD1. CDR1 MNHEY and CDR2 SVGAGI come from the germline V gene. The CDR3 sequence is 16 residues long. The CDR3 nucleotides read TGTTCCAGCAGTTACGCGAGATCCGGGACAGGGTACGAGCAGTACTTC. Translating it yields CSSSYARSGTGYEQYF.

The chain has TRBV6-2 or TRBV6-3 and TRBJ1-5, with D tentatively TRBD1 (6 bases). The CDR3 extends over 16 amino acids. The V and J ends lost 0 bases and 5 bases respectively, with 14 bases between them. Germline CDR1 reads MNHEY; CDR2 reads SVGEGT. The DNA for the CDR3 is TGTGCCAGCAGTTACTCGAGGTACAGGGACTATCAGCCCCAGCATTTT. Amino acid sequence: CASSYSRYRDYQPQHF.

This clonotype was detected ten times or more. The rearrangement joins TRBV20-1 to TRBJ2-7; D is perhaps TRBD1 or TRBD2 (5 bases each). Between the trimmed V and J ends, which lost 7 bases and 5 bases, there was a span of 12 bases. Germline CDR1 and CDR2: DFQATT and SNEGSKA (reference sequence). The CDR3 sequence is 11 residues long. This CDR3 is CSVPRENEQYF. The CDR3 DNA sequence: TGCAGTGTTCCCAGGGAGAACGAGCAGTACTTC.